The 27 T cell receptor beta chains given below trace back to one sample, sequenced in a study of OX40 agonist ivuxolimab in advanced cancers. The library was produced with the immunoSEQ multiplex PCR assay. Drawn from immuneACCESS, this table holds only the in-frame rearrangements with V and J called that TCRdb kept. Clones are partly lost; checked studies trace under half to an unresolved V gene and leave the rest unexplained. Within this sample are 98,000 or so clones, with 75% to 95% of them counted one time only. The ten largest clones capture 2.6% of the sample. Sequenced here: CD4+ or CD8+ T cells sorted from blood, sampled in a trial of the OX40 agonist ivuxolimab. The receptors were sampled from an adult with an advanced solid tumor such as melanoma, head and neck, liver or kidney cancer.

This chain joins TRBV29-1 and TRBJ2-7; 9 bases are shared with TRBD1. From germline, CDR1 is SQVTM and CDR2 ANQGSEA. This CDR3 has 13 residues. Germline trimming cut 7 bases from V and 5 bases from J; bases unmatched to any gene: 9. CDR3 sequence reads: CSAQGTGLNEQYF. CDR3 DNA: TGCAGCGCCCAAGGGACAGGGCTTAACGAGCAGTACTTC.

The genes are TRBV7-2 and TRBJ2-5; 7 bases fit TRBD2. CDR1 SGHTA and CDR2 FQGNSA come from the germline V gene. V lost 0 bases to trimming and J lost 5 bases; unmatched junction nucleotides: 6. This CDR3 comprises 15 residues. Here the CDR3 reads CASSLAGGPFETQYF. In DNA, the CDR3 is TGTGCCAGCAGCTTAGCGGGAGGGCCCTTCGAGACCCAGTACTTC.

The chain links TRBV18 to TRBJ2-7, with 9 positions matching TRBD1. The trim removed 5 bases at V and 2 bases at J, leaving 4 bases unmatched. CDR3 size: 14 residues. Per the germline V gene, CDR1 is KGHSH and CDR2 is LQKENI. DNA of the CDR3: TGTGCCAGCTCATCCCGACAGGGGGCCTACGAGCAGTACTTC. It specifies CASSSRQGAYEQYF.

The CDR3 coding sequence is TGTGCCAGCAGCTTAGCCCCCCTTTCCTCCTCCTACGAGCAGTACTTC. Encoded protein: CASSLAPLSSSYEQYF. This chain links TRBV7-2 with TRBJ2-7, with no clear D. This CDR3 contains 16 residues. Germline CDR1 and CDR2: SGHTA and FQGNSA. Trimming cost V 0 bases and J 0 bases, with 12 bases left between them. The full variable domain, in which reference TRBV7-2 and TRBJ2-7 provide the parts outside the CDR3, is GAGVSQSPSNKVTEKGKDVELRCDPISGHTALYWYRQSLGQGLEFLIYFQGNSAPDKSGLPSDRFSAERTGGSVSTLTIQRTQQEDSAVYLCASSLAPLSSSYEQYFGPGTRLTVT.

The V call is TRBV18, the J call TRBJ2-5; D remains unclear. The CDR3 spans 13 residues. Germline lookup yields CDR1 KGHSH and CDR2 LQKENI. V was clipped by 6 bases and J by 4 bases, with 12 bases between them. DNA of the CDR3: TGTGCCAGCTCGGTAAAGGTGACAGAGACCCAGTACTTC. It encodes CASSVKVTETQYF.

Points on this clone: The germline gene is not matched at one end of the junction; a read error may be the cause. V is TRBV25-1 and J is TRBJ1-5; 10 bases fit TRBD1. The germline V gene has CDR1 MGHDK and CDR2 SYGVNS. This CDR3 comprises 13 residues. DNA of the CDR3: TGTGCAAGCACGGGACAGGGGACAGTTCCCCAGCATTTT. Residues: CASTGQGTVPQHF.

This chain joins TRBV4-2 and TRBJ2-3, with TRBD2 matching 10 bases. This CDR3 spans 17 amino acids. Germline values: CDR1 LGHNA, CDR2 YNFKEQ. The V and J ends lost 0 bases and 5 bases, in that order; junction bases with no gene match: 8. Here the CDR3 reads CASSQDSLAGVIDTQYF. The DNA for the CDR3 is TGTGCCAGCAGCCAAGATTCGCTAGCGGGAGTGATAGATACGCAGTATTTT.

The table lists this clone with a count of one. DNA for the CDR3: TGTGCCAGCAGTTCGGACGGATTAGCCTATCAGCCCCAGCATTTT. Its translation: CASSSDGLAYQPQHF. The J gene is TRBJ1-5, the V gene TRBV6-7; unclear D gene. TRBV6-7 is an ORF; its function is uncertain. V shed 4 bases and J shed 5 bases, with 15 bases lying between them. The CDR3 is 15 amino acids.

V usage is TRBV5-6 and J usage is TRBJ2-3, with 10 positions matching TRBD2. CDR1 SGHDT and CDR2 YYEEEE come from the germline V gene. V trimming: 1 base; J trimming: 4 bases; junction bases outside the gene matches: 9. This CDR3 spans 17 amino acids. Here the CDR3 DNA reads TGTGCCAGCAGCTTGTATCTAGCGGGAGTTTCAGCAGATACGCAGTATTTT. This encodes CASSLYLAGVSADTQYF.

The chain links TRBV30 to TRBJ2-1, with 9 positions matching TRBD1. Germline CDR1 and CDR2: GTSNPN and SVGIG (reference sequence). CDR3 length: 15 amino acids. V trimming: 8 bases; J trimming: 0 bases; junction bases outside the gene matches: 8. The CDR3 spells CAGQGRGGSYNEQFF. The CDR3 DNA reads TGTGCCGGACAGGGGAGGGGCGGCTCCTACAATGAGCAGTTCTTC.

The V and J genes are TRBV30 and TRBJ2-1; no firm D call. CDR3 length equals 17 residues. V lost 1 base and J 6 bases, leaving 22 bases between the germline ends. Looked up from germline, CDR1 is GTSNPN and CDR2 is SVGIG (reference sequence). The CDR3 spells CAWSGSRIPGVSNEQFF. In DNA, the CDR3 is TGTGCCTGGAGTGGATCGCGGATCCCGGGCGTAAGCAATGAGCAGTTCTTC.

The count of this clone is one. The chain recombines TRBV5-1 with TRBJ2-1, with TRBD2 identical over 16 bases. CDR1 SGHRS and CDR2 YFSETQ come from the germline V gene. There are 18 residues in the CDR3. V dropped 4 bases and J dropped 2; count of bases not matched to a gene: 6. CDR3 nucleotides: TGCGCCAGCAGCCCGGGACTAGCGGGAGGGGCCCCCTACAATGAGCAGTTCTTC. Translated: CASSPGLAGGAPYNEQFF.

CDR3 DNA sequence: TGTGCCAGCAGTGTGATGGCATTAGTTTCCTACGAGCAGTACTTC. Encoded protein: CASSVMALVSYEQYF. This chain connects TRBV2 to TRBJ2-7; D not certain. Between the trimmed V and J ends, which lost 4 bases and 1 base, there was a span of 14 bases. This CDR3 region has 15 residues. The V gene's germline CDR1 is SNHLY and CDR2 FYNNEI.

The gene calls are TRBV5-1 and TRBJ2-6, with a possible D match to TRBD1 (5 bases). Trimming removed 3 bases at V and 4 bases at J, with 8 bases between. The CDR3 loop spans 14 amino acids. The germline V gene encodes CDR1 SGHRS and CDR2 YFSETQ. Written as DNA, the CDR3 is TGCGCCAGCAGCTCAGGGTCCGGGGCCAACGTCCTGACTTTC. It yields the protein CASSSGSGANVLTF.

The chain uses TRBV7-2 and TRBJ2-7, with 7 bases identical to TRBD2. Germline V gene lookup returns CDR1 SGHTA and CDR2 FQGNSA. V shed 2 bases and J 0 bases; nucleotides not matched to a gene: 4. The CDR3 is 15 amino acids. The CDR3 protein is CASSLWSGVSYEQYF. The CDR3, as DNA: TGTGCCAGCAGCTTATGGAGCGGGGTCTCCTACGAGCAGTACTTC.

This clone occurred once. V gene TRBV7-8 combines with J gene TRBJ2-5; D call uncertain. Trimming cost V 1 base and J 1 base, with 16 bases left between them. This CDR3 contains 17 residues. Germline CDR1 reads SGHVS; CDR2 reads FQNEAQ. The CDR3 loop is CASSLVDVRTIQETQYF. The CDR3 region has the DNA TGTGCCAGCAGCTTAGTAGATGTCAGGACGATCCAAGAGACCCAGTACTTC.

The chain carries TRBV5-1 and TRBJ2-1; 7 nucleotides align to TRBD2. The J segment lost 5 bases and the V segment lost 0 bases, leaving 8 bases of the junction unmatched. CDR3 length equals 16 residues. Germline-derived CDR1 and CDR2 are SGHRS and YFSETQ. CDR3 loop: CASSLARGSTHNEQFF. The CDR3 bases are TGCGCCAGCAGCTTGGCGCGCGGGAGTACCCACAATGAGCAGTTCTTC.

The chain uses TRBV19 and TRBJ1-1; tentative D call: TRBD1 (5 bases). The length of the CDR3 is 12 residues. CDR1 and CDR2 from the germline V gene are LNHDA and SQIVND (reference sequence). V was shortened by 6 bases and J by 3 bases, with 8 bases between the two germline ends. The CDR3 DNA is TGTGCCAGTAGCGTCAGGGACACTGAAGCTTTCTTT. Its protein is CASSVRDTEAFF.

The chain recombines TRBV28 with TRBJ2-7; 12 bases match TRBD2. The CDR3 totals 18 residues. The V gene's germline CDR1 is MDHEN and CDR2 SYDVKM. With 5 bases clipped from V and 0 bases from J, the junction kept 11 bases outside the gene matches. This chain's CDR3 is CASSPTSGRTFSSYEQYF. CDR3 DNA sequence: TGTGCCAGCAGTCCAACTAGCGGGAGGACCTTCAGCTCCTACGAGCAGTACTTC.

The V gene is TRBV28, the J gene TRBJ2-7; 9 nucleotides agree with TRBD1. The germline V gene encodes CDR1 MDHEN and CDR2 SYDVKM. The V segment lost 9 bases and the J segment 5 bases; nucleotides outside the gene matches: 17. The CDR3 length is 16 residues. The CDR3 DNA sequence: TGTGCCAGTCCCCCATCAGGGACAGGGCTTATCGACGAGCAGTACTTC. Its protein is CASPPSGTGLIDEQYF.

The chain recombines TRBV27 with TRBJ1-4; 8 bases align to TRBD1. V trimming: 6 bases; J trimming: 8 bases; junction bases outside the gene matches: 11. This CDR3 spans 15 amino acids. Germline V lookup: CDR1 MNHEY, CDR2 SMNVEV (reference sequence). The CDR3 nucleotides are TGTGCCAGCAGCCGAAAGTGGACAGGGAGCGAAAAACTGTTTTTT. This translates into CASSRKWTGSEKLFF.

The chain has TRBV27 and TRBJ1-1; D is unresolved. CDR1 MNHEY and CDR2 SMNVEV come from the germline V gene (reference sequence). The CDR3 runs to 13 residues. Trimming left V 2 bases short and J 3 bases short, with 7 bases between. The CDR3 here is CASSLTGYTEAFF. The DNA of the CDR3 is TGTGCCAGCAGTTTAACCGGGTACACTGAAGCTTTCTTT.

The gene calls are TRBV18 and TRBJ2-5, with D perhaps matching TRBD1 or TRBD2 (5 bases each). The CDR3 spans 13 residues. Germline V gene lookup returns CDR1 KGHSH and CDR2 LQKENI. Trimming removed 3 bases at V and 4 bases at J, with 9 bases between. The CDR3 spells CASSPRGIETQYF. Here the CDR3 DNA reads TGTGCCAGCTCACCCCGGGGCATAGAGACCCAGTACTTC.

The chain joins TRBV2 to TRBJ2-1; TRBD2 matches at 7 bases. V trimming: 6 bases; J trimming: 9 bases; junction bases outside the gene matches: 14. Germline V gives CDR1 SNHLY, CDR2 FYNNEI. The CDR3 consists of 15 residues. The CDR3 DNA follows: TGTGCCAGCAGAGGAAGGGCGGGAGAAGTCACTGAGCAGTTCTTC. Its translation: CASRGRAGEVTEQFF. Together with reference TRBV2 and TRBJ2-1, the CDR3 gives the full variable domain: EPEVTQTPSHQVTQMGQEVILRCVPISNHLYFYWYRQILGQKVEFLVSFYNNEISEKSEIFDDQFSVERPDGSNFTLKIRSTKLEDSAMYFCASRGRAGEVTEQFFGPGTRLTVL.

The chain employs TRBV4-2 and TRBJ2-7; the D gene is possibly TRBD2 (6 bases). There are 14 residues in the CDR3. V was cut by 3 bases and J by 1 base, with 10 bases left in between. CDR1 is LGHNA and CDR2 is YNFKEQ in the germline V gene. CDR3 amino acids: CASSQGLGSYEQYF. CDR3 DNA: TGTGCCAGCAGCCAGGGACTCGGATCCTACGAGCAGTACTTC.

The V call is TRBV29-1, the J call TRBJ2-5, with 10 bases that match TRBD2. Germline-derived CDR1 and CDR2 are SQVTM and ANQGSEA. The junction had 9 bases not matched to a gene; V was cut back by 7 bases and J by 4 bases. The CDR3 extends over 14 amino acids. The CDR3 loop is CSGSGRAGGETQYF. The CDR3 DNA sequence: TGCAGCGGAAGCGGGAGGGCCGGTGGAGAGACCCAGTACTTC.

CDR3 sequence (DNA): TGTGCCAGCAGCCCTGGAAGCGAGGGATTCAGCACAGATACGCAGTATTTT. Its translation: CASSPGSEGFSTDTQYF. This chain uses TRBV7-2 with TRBJ2-3; possibly TRBD2 for D (5 bases). The V and J ends lost 5 bases and 0 bases respectively, with 18 bases between them. Germline CDR1 and CDR2: SGHTA and FQGNSA. The CDR3 loop spans 17 amino acids.